This TCR beta chain originates from a study of cytomegalovirus exposure and HLA in healthy donors. This clone was seen once. Its antigen is currently unknown. This PCR relied on a set of 60 Vbeta primers and 13 Jbeta primers. This table comes from immunoSEQ multiplex PCR, and its TCRdb copy is limited to in-frame clones, with some not included. The top ten clones hold around 4.5% of a sample with about 88,000 clones, 77% of them seen once. Findings and caveats of the study: Among TCR beta chains, those listed as cytomegalovirus-associated numbered approximately 150.

The source material was PBMCs. The receptor's source is a middle-aged woman in good health and CMV-seronegative.

CDR3 nucleotides: TGTGCCAGCAGCCAAGATGCGGCAGTGAACACTGAAGCTTTCTTT. Amino acids: CASSQDAAVNTEAFF. The chain carries TRBV4-2 and TRBJ1-1; D is unresolved. The V end was cut by 0 bases, the J end by 0 bases, with 8 bases between. This CDR3 is 15 amino acids long. Germline V gene sequence: CDR1 LGHNA, CDR2 YNFKEQ.